One sample yielded the 13 T cell receptor beta chains listed below, sequenced in a study of blood T cell repertoires in COVID-19. The table came from immunoSEQ multiplex PCR; TCRdb's copy has only in-frame clones and leaves some out. The table records some 340,000 clones, 85% to 95% of them present only once. The sequencing input was PBMCs or T cells enriched from blood (not recorded which). These receptors were taken from a woman younger than 45 who had been exposed to COVID-19.

The genes are TRBV20-1 and TRBJ2-7; D call uncertain. The germline V and J ends were trimmed by 6 bases and 2 bases, with 8 bases remaining between them. Germline V gene lookup returns CDR1 DFQATT and CDR2 SNEGSKA (reference sequence). The CDR3 length is 11 residues. This chain's CDR3 is CSALSAYEQYF. DNA for the CDR3: TGCAGTGCCCTCTCAGCCTACGAGCAGTACTTC.

The chain couples TRBV30 to TRBJ2-2, with 10 bases fitting TRBD1. In germline, CDR1 is GTSNPN, CDR2 SVGIG (reference sequence). The CDR3 sequence is 14 residues long. DNA of the CDR3: TGTGCTCACCGACAGGGGGCCTTACACGGGGAGCTGTTTTTT. Amino acids: CAHRQGALHGELFF. The variable domain in full, completed from reference TRBV30 and TRBJ2-2, reads SQTIHQWPATLVQPVGSPLSLECTVEGTSNPNLYWYRQAAGRGLQLLFYSVGIGQISSEVPQNLSASRPQDRQFILSSKKLLLSDSGFYLCAHRQGALHGELFFGEGSRLTVL.

The V call is TRBV5-6, the J call TRBJ2-7; 9 bases line up with TRBD1. The CDR3 totals 14 residues. Unmatched junction bases numbered 10, after V lost 6 bases and J lost 6 bases. Per the germline V gene, CDR1 is SGHDT and CDR2 is YYEEEE. The CDR3 loop reads CASTSGTGSTEQYF. DNA for the CDR3: TGTGCCAGCACCTCCGGGACAGGGTCTACCGAGCAGTACTTC.

In this sample, this clone turned up once. The V call is TRBV4-3, the J call TRBJ1-1, with TRBD1 matching 10 bases. This CDR3 spans 17 amino acids. Germline CDR1 reads LGHNA; CDR2 reads YSLEER. V gave up 0 bases and J gave up 8 bases; unmatched junction bases: 12. For the CDR3, the DNA is TGCGCCAGCAGCCAAGATCAACTGTTAGGGACAGGGGTGGAAGCTTTCTTT. This codes for CASSQDQLLGTGVEAFF.

The V call is TRBV5-1, the J call TRBJ1-2, with TRBD1 identical over 8 bases. This CDR3 is built from 14 residues. The germline V gene encodes CDR1 SGHRS and CDR2 YFSETQ. After removal of 4 bases from V and 1 base from J, the junction contained 3 bases not matched to a gene. CDR3 sequence reads: CASSVGQVNYGYTF. The CDR3 bases are TGCGCCAGCAGCGTGGGACAGGTTAACTATGGCTACACCTTC.

J is TRBJ2-1 and V is TRBV5-1; weak D call: TRBD2 (5 bases). V was shortened by 4 bases and J by 4 bases, with 12 bases between the two germline ends. Germline assignment: CDR1 SGHRS and CDR2 YFSETQ. The CDR3 extends over 14 amino acids. DNA for the CDR3: TGCGCCAGCAGCCAACAACGGGGTTACAATGAGCAGTTCTTC. This codes for CASSQQRGYNEQFF.

The genes are TRBV19 and TRBJ2-2; tentative D call: TRBD1 (5 bases). Trimming took off 5 bases at V and 2 bases at J, with 15 bases between the two ends. The CDR3 length is 16 residues. CDR1 is LNHDA, CDR2 SQIVND, per germline (reference sequence). The CDR3: CASSPYADRNTGELFF. Here the CDR3 DNA reads TGTGCCAGTAGTCCTTACGCCGACAGAAACACCGGGGAGCTGTTTTTT.

This chain connects TRBV7-2 to TRBJ1-3, with 7 nucleotides matching TRBD1. V trimming: 5 bases; J trimming: 0 bases; junction bases outside the gene matches: 7. The germline CDR1 and CDR2 sequences are SGHTA and FQGNSA. This CDR3 is 16 amino acids long. In DNA, the CDR3 is TGTGCCAGCAGCGTAGGACAGGTTAGCTCTGGAAACACCATATATTTT. Translated, it gives CASSVGQVSSGNTIYF. The full variable domain, in which reference TRBV7-2 and TRBJ1-3 provide the parts outside the CDR3, is GAGVSQSPSNKVTEKGKDVELRCDPISGHTALYWYRQSLGQGLEFLIYFQGNSAPDKSGLPSDRFSAERTGGSVSTLTIQRTQQEDSAVYLCASSVGQVSSGNTIYFGEGSWLTVV.

The chain has TRBV4-1 and TRBJ2-7; tentative D call: TRBD2 (6 bases). Trimming stripped 5 bases from V and 3 bases from J, with 11 bases between. Germline assignment: CDR1 MGHRA and CDR2 YSYEKL. The CDR3 loop spans 13 amino acids. CDR3 sequence: CASSWGGGYEQYF. The CDR3 bases are TGCGCCAGCAGCTGGGGAGGCGGCTACGAGCAGTACTTC.

The CDR3 region has the DNA TGTGCCAGCAGACAGGTCGGGGGTAACTATGGCTACACCTTC. Its translation: CASRQVGGNYGYTF. The chain recombines TRBV6-5 with TRBJ1-2, with a tentative D call TRBD1 (5 bases). CDR1 and CDR2 (germline): MNHEY, SVGAGI. This CDR3 is 14 amino acids long. The ends were cut back, 6 bases at V and 1 base at J, with 12 bases in the middle.

The rearrangement joins TRBV7-2 to TRBJ2-7; D gene unclear. Germline CDR1 is SGHTA and CDR2 is FQGNSA. Deletions cut 2 bases from V and 1 base from J, with 12 bases between. The CDR3 is 15 amino acids. The CDR3 nucleotides are TGTGCCAGCAGCTTAAACCCCCAGAAGTCCTACGAGCAGTACTTC. This sequence encodes CASSLNPQKSYEQYF.

The chain carries TRBV9 and TRBJ2-5; D is possibly TRBD1 (7 bases). Germline CDR1 reads SGDLS; CDR2 reads YYNGEE. The germline V and J ends were trimmed by 0 bases and 4 bases, with 16 bases remaining between them. The CDR3 contains 16 residues. DNA of the CDR3: TGTGCCAGCAGCGTAGTGGGGGGACAGCCAGGAGAGACCCAGTACTTC. Translated: CASSVVGGQPGETQYF.

V usage is TRBV6-5 and J usage is TRBJ1-2; 12 nucleotides match TRBD1. CDR3 length: 16 residues. Germline V CDR1 and CDR2: MNHEY, SVGAGI. J lost 8 bases, V lost 3 bases, and 10 bases had no gene match. This chain's CDR3 is CASSYHAGQGAFGYTF. The CDR3 coding sequence is TGTGCCAGCAGTTATCACGCGGGACAGGGGGCGTTCGGCTACACCTTC.